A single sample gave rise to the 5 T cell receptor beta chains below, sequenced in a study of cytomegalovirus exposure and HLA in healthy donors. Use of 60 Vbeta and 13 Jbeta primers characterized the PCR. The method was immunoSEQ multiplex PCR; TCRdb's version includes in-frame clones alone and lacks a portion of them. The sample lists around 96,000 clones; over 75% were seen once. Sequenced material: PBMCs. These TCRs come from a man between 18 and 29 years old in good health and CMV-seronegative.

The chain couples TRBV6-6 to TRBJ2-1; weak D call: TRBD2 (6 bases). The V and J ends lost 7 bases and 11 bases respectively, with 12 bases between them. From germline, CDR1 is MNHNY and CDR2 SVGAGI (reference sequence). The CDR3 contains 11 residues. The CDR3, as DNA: TGTGCCAGCACAATAGCGGCAAAGCAGTTCTTC. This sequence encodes CASTIAAKQFF.

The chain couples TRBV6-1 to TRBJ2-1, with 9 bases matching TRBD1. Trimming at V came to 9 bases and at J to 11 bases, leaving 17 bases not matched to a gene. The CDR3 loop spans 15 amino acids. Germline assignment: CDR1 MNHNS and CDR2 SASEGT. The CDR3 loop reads CASHAGTGNGVKQFF. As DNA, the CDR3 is TGTGCCAGTCACGCGGGGACAGGGAACGGGGTGAAGCAGTTCTTC.

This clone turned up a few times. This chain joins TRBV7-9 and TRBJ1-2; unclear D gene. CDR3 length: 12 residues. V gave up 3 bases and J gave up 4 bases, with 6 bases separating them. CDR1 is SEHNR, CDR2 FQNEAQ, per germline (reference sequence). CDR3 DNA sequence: TGTGCCAGCAGCTTTTTACTCTATGGCTACACCTTC. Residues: CASSFLLYGYTF.

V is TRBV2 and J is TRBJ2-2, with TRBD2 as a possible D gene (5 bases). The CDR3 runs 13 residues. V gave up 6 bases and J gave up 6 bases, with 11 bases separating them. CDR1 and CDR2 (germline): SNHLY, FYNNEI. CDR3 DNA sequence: TGTGCCAGCAGCGGGATGGGTTCCGGGGAGCTGTTTTTT. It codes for CASSGMGSGELFF.

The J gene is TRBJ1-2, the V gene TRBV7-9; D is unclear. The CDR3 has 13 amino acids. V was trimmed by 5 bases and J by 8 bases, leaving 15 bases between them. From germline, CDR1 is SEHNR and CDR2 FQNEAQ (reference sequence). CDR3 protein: CASSQTAAGGYTF. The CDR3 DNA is TGTGCCAGCAGCCAAACAGCAGCTGGCGGCTACACCTTC. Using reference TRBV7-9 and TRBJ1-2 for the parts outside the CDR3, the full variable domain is DTGVSQNPRHKITKRGQNVTFRCDPISEHNRLYWYRQTLGQGPEFLTYFQNEAQLEKSRLLSDRFSAERPKGSFSTLEIQRTEQGDSAMYLCASSQTAAGGYTFGSGTRLTVV.